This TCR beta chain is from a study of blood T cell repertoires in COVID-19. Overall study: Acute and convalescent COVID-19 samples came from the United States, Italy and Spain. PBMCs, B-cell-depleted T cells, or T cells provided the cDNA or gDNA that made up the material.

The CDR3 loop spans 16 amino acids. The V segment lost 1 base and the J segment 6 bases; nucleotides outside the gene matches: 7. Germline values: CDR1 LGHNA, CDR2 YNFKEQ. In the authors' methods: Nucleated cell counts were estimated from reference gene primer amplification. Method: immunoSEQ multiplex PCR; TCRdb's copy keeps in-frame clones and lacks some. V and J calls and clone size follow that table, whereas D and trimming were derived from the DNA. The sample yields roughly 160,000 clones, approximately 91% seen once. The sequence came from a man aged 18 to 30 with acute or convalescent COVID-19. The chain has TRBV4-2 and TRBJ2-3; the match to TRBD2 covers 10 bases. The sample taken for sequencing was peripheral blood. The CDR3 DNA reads TGTGCCAGCAGCCAAGGAGAGCGGGGGGGTTTCGATACGCAGTATTTT. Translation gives CASSQGERGGFDTQYF.